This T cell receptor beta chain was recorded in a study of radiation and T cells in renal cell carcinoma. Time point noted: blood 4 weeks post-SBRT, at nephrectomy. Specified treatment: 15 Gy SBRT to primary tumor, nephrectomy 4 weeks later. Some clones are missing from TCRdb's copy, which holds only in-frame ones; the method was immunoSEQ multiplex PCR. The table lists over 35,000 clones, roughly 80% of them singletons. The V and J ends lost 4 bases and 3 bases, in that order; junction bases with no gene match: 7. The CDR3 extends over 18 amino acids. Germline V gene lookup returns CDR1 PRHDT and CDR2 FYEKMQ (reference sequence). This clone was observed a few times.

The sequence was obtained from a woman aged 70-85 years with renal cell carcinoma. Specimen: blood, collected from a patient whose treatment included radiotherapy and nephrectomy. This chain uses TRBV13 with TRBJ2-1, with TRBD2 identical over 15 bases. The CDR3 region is CASSSEGLAGGFYNEQFF. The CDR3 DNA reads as TGTGCCAGCAGCTCCGAGGGACTAGCGGGGGGATTCTACAATGAGCAGTTCTTC.